The sequence of this TCR beta chain was determined in a study of cytomegalovirus exposure and HLA in healthy donors. Study context: A prior analysis found about 120 million unique TCR beta sequences from about 179 million T cells. Most genotyped donors, 81% of about 430, had Caucasian-associated genetic ancestry.

PCR employed 60 Vbeta and 13 Jbeta primers. TCRdb's table, derived via immunoSEQ multiplex PCR, lists solely in-frame clones and lacks some. This table lists roughly 200,000 clones. The V gene lost 0 bases and the J gene lost 6 bases, with 11 bases spanning the gap. The germline CDR1 and CDR2 sequences are SGHDT and YYEEEE. The CDR3 is 14 amino acids. For this clone: The target antigen is unknown.

Regarding the study as a whole: Under in vitro conditions, three CMV-associated chains were confirmed as specific for CMV antigens.

V and J are TRBV5-6 and TRBJ2-3; D is undetermined. The specimen was PBMCs. This TCR came from a girl aged 2-10 years in good health and CMV-seropositive. The CDR3 loop is CASSLAASWDTQYF. The CDR3, as DNA: TGTGCCAGCAGCTTGGCGGCTAGTTGGGATACGCAGTATTTT.